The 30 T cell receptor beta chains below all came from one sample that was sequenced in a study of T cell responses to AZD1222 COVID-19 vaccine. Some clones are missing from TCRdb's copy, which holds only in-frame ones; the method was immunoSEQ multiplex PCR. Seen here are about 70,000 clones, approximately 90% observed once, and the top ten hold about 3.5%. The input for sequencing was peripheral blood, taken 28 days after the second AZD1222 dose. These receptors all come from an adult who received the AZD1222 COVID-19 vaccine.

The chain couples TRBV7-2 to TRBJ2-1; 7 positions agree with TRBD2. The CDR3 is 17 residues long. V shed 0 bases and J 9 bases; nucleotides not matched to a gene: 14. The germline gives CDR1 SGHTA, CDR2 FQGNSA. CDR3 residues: CASSLAGTKGAHAEQFF. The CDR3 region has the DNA TGTGCCAGCAGCTTAGCGGGGACTAAAGGGGCGCATGCTGAGCAGTTCTTC.

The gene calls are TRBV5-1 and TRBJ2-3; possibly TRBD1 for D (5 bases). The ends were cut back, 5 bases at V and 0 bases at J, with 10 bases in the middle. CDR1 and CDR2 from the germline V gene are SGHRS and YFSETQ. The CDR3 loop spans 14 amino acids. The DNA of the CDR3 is TGCGCCAGCAGGGCCGCAGGGAGCACAGATACGCAGTATTTT. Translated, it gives CASRAAGSTDTQYF.

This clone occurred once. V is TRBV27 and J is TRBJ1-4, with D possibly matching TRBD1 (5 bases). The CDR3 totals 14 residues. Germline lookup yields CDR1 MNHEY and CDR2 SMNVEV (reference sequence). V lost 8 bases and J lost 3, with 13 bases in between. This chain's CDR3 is CASAIDSANEKLFF. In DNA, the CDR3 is TGTGCCAGCGCTATAGACAGCGCTAATGAAAAACTGTTTTTT.

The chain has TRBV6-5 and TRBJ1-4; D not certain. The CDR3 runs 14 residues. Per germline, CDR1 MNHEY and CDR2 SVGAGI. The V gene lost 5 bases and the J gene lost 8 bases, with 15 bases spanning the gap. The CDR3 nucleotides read TGTGCCAGCAGTCCTTCACAGACGGCCGAAAAACTGTTTTTT. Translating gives CASSPSQTAEKLFF.

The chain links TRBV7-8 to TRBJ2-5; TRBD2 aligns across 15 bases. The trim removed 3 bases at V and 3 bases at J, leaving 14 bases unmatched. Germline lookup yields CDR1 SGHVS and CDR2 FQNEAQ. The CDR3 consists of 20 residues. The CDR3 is CASSFHHRRTSGGDKETQYF. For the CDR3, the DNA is TGTGCCAGCAGCTTTCACCACAGGAGGACTAGCGGGGGGGACAAAGAGACCCAGTACTTC.

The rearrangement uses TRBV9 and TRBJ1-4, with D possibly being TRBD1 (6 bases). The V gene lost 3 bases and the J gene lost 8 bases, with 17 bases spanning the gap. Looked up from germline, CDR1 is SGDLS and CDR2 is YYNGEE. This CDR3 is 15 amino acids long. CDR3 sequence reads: CASSEVPGTREKLFF. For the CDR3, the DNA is TGTGCCAGCAGCGAAGTCCCCGGGACACGGGAAAAACTGTTTTTT.

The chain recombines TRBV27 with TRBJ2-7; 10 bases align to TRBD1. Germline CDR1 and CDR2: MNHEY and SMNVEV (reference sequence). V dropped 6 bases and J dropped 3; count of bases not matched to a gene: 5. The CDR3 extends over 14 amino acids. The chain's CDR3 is CASRRDRGVYEQYF. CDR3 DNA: TGTGCCAGCAGAAGGGACAGGGGCGTCTACGAGCAGTACTTC.

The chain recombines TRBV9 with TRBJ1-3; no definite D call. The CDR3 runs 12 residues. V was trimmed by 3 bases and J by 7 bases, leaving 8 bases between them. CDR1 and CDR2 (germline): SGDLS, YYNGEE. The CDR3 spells CASSAASNTIYF. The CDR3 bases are TGTGCCAGCAGCGCCGCGTCGAACACCATATATTTT.

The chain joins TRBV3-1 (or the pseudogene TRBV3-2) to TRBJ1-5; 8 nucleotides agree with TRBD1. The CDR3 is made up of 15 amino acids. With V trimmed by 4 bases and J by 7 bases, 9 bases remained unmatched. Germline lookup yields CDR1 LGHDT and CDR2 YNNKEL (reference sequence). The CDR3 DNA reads TGTGCCAGCAGCCTCTCAGGACAGGGCGGGCAGCCCCAGCATTTT. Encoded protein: CASSLSGQGGQPQHF.

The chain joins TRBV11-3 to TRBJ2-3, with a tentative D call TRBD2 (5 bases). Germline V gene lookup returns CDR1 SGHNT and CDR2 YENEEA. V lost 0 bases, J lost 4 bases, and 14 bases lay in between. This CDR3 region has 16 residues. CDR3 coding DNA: TGTGCCAGCAGCTTAGATAGGCTAGCCGGCGCAGATACGCAGTATTTT. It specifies CASSLDRLAGADTQYF.

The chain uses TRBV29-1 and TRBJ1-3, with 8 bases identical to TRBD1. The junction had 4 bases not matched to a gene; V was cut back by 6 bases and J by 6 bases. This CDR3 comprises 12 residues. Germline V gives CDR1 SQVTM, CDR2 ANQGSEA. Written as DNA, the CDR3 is TGCAGCGTCCTGGACAGGGCAAACACCATATATTTT. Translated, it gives CSVLDRANTIYF.

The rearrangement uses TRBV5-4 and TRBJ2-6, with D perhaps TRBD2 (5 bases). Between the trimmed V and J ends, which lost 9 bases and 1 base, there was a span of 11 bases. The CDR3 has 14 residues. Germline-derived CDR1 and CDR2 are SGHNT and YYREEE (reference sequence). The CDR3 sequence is CAKIPGSGANVLTF. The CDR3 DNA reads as TGTGCCAAAATACCGGGGTCTGGGGCCAACGTCCTGACTTTC.

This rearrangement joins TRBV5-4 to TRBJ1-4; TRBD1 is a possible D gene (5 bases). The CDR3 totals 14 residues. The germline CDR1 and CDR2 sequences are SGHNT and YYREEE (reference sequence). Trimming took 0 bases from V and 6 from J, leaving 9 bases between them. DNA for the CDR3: TGTGCCAGCAGCTTGGGGGGGTTTGATGAAAAACTGTTTTTT. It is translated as CASSLGGFDEKLFF.

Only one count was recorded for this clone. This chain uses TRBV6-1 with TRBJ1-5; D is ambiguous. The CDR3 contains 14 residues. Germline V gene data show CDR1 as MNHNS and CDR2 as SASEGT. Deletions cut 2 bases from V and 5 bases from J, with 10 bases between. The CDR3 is CASSEWADDQPQHF. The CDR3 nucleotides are TGTGCCAGCAGTGAATGGGCCGACGATCAGCCCCAGCATTTT.

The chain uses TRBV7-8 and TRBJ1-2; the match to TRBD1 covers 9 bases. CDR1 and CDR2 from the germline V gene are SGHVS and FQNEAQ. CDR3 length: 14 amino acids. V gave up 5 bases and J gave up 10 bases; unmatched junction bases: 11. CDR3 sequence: CASSRDRGNAYYTF. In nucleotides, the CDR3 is TGTGCCAGCAGCCGAGACAGGGGGAATGCCTACTACACCTTC.

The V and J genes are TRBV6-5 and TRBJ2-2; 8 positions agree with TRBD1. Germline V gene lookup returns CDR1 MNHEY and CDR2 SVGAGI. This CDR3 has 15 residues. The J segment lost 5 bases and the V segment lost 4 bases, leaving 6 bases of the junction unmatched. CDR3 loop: CASSFGQGGTGELFF. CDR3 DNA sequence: TGTGCCAGCAGTTTCGGACAGGGTGGGACCGGGGAGCTGTTTTTT.

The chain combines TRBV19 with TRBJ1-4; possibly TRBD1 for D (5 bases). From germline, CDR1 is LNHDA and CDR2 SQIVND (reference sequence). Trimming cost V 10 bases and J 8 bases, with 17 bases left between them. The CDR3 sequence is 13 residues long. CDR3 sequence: CATNRDPGEKLFF. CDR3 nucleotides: TGTGCCACCAACCGGGATCCAGGGGAAAAACTGTTTTTT.

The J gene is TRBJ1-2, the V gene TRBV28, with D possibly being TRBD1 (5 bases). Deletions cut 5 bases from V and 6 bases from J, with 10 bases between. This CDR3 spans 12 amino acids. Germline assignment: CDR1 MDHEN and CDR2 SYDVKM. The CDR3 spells CASSSQGDGYTF. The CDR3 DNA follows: TGTGCCAGCAGTAGCCAGGGAGATGGCTACACCTTC.

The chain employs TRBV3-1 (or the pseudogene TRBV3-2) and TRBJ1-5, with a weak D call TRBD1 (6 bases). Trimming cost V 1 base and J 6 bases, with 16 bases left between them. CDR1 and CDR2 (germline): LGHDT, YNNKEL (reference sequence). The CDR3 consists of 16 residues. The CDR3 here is CASSQGIGGAGQPQHF. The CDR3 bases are TGTGCCAGCAGCCAAGGTATTGGGGGCGCGGGTCAGCCCCAGCATTTT.

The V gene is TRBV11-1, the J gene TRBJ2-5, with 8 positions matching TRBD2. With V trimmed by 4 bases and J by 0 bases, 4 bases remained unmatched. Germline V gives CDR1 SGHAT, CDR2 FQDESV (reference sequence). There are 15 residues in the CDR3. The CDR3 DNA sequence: TGTGCCAGCAGCTCAGGCGGGGGGTACCAAGAGACCCAGTACTTC. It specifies CASSSGGGYQETQYF.

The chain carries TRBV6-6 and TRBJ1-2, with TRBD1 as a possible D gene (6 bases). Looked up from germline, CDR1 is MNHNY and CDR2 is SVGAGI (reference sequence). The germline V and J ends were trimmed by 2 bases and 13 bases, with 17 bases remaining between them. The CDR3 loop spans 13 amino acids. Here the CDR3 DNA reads TGTGCCAGCAGTTACAACGACAGGCAGGGTTCCACCTTC. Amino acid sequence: CASSYNDRQGSTF.

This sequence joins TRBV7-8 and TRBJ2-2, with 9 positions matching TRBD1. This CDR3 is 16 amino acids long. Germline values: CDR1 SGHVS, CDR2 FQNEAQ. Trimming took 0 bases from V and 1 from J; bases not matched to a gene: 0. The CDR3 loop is CASSLAGQGNTGELFF. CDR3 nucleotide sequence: TGTGCCAGCAGCTTAGCGGGACAGGGGAACACCGGGGAGCTGTTTTTT. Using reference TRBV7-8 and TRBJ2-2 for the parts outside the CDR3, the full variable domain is GAGVSQSPRYKVAKRGQDVALRCDPISGHVSLFWYQQALGQGPEFLTYFQNEAQLDKSGLPSDRFFAERPEGSVSTLKIQRTQQEDSAVYLCASSLAGQGNTGELFFGEGSRLTVL.

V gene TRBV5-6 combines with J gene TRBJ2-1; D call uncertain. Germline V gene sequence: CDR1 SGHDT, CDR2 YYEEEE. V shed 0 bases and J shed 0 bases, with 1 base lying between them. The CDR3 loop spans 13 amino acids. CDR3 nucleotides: TGTGCCAGCAGCTTGGGCTCCTACAATGAGCAGTTCTTC. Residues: CASSLGSYNEQFF.

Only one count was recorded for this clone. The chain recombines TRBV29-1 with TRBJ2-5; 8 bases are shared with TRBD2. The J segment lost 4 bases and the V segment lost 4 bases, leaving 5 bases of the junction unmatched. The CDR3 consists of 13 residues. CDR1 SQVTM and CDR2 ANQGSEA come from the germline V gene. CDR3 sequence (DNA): TGCAGCGTTGCGACGGGAGGGGTAGAGACCCAGTACTTC. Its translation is CSVATGGVETQYF.

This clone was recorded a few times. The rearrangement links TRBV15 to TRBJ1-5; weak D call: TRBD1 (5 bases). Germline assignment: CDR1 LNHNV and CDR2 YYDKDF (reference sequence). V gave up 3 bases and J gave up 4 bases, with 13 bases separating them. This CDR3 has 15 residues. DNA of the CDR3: TGTGCCACCAGCAGCCGGGACTTACTTAATCAGCCCCAGCATTTT. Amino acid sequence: CATSSRDLLNQPQHF.

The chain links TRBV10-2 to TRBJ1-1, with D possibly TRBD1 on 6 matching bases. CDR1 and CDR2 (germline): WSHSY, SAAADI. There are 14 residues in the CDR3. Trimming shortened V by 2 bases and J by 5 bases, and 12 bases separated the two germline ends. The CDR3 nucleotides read TGCGCCAGCAGTGAGGCCCCAGGGGAGACTGAAGCTTTCTTT. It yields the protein CASSEAPGETEAFF.

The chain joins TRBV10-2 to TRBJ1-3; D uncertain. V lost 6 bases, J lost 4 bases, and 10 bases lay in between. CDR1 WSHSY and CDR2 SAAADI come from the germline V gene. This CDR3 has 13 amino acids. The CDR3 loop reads CASRGRSGNTIYF. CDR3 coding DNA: TGCGCCAGCAGAGGACGATCCGGAAACACCATATATTTT.

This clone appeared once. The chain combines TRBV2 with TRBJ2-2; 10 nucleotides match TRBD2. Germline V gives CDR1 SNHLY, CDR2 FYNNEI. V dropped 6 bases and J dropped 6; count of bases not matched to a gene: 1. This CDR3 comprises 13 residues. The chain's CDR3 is CASRTSGAGELFF. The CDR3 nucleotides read TGTGCCAGCAGAACTAGCGGGGCCGGGGAGCTGTTTTTT.

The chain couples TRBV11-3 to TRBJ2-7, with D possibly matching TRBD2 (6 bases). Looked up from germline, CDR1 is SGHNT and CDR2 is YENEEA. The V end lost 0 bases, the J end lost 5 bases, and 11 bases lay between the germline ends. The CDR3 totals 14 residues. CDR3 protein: CASSLELARNEQYF. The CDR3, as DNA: TGTGCCAGCAGCTTAGAACTAGCTAGGAACGAGCAGTACTTC.

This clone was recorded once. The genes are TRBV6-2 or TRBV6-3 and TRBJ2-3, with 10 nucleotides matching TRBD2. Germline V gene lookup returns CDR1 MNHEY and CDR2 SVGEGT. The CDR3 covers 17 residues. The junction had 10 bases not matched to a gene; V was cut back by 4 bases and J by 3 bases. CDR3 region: CASSSPPGTSVTDTQYF. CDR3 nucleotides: TGTGCCAGCAGTTCCCCTCCCGGGACTAGCGTAACAGATACGCAGTATTTT.